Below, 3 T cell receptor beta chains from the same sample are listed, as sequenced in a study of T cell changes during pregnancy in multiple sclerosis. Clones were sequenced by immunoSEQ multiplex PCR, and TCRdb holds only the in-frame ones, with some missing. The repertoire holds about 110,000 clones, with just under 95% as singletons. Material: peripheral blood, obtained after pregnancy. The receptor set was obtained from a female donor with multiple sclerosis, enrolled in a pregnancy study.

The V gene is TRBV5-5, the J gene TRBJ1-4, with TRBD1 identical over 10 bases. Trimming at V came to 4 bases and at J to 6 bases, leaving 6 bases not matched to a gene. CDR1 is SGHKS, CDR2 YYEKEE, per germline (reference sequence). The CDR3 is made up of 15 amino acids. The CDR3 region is CASSPRTGGHEKLFF. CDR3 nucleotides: TGTGCCAGCAGCCCTCGGACAGGGGGTCATGAAAAACTGTTTTTT.

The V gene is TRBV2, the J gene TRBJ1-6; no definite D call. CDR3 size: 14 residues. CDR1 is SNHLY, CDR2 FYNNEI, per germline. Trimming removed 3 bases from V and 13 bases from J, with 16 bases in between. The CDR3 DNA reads TGTGCCAGCAGTGAGGCGGGTAGAATCTCGCCCCTCCACTTT. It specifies CASSEAGRISPLHF.

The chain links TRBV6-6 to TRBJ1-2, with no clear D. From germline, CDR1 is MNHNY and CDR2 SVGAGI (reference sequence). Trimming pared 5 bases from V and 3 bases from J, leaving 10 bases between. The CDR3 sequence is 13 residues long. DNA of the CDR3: TGTGCCAGCAGTCGACACGGGGACTATGGCTACACCTTC. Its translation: CASSRHGDYGYTF.